This TCR beta chain was sequenced for a study of blood T cell repertoires in COVID-19. The protocol was immunoSEQ multiplex PCR, while the TCRdb copy is restricted to in-frame clones and leaves out a portion. The sample lists roughly 80,000 clones, almost 85% occurring once. Trimming removed 8 bases from V and 2 bases from J, with 19 bases in between. The CDR3 extends over 15 amino acids. The chain has TRBV23-1 and TRBJ2-7; D not resolved. TRBV23-1 is assigned to the ORF class and has an uncertain function. The sequenced material came from peripheral blood. The TCR sequence derives from a human donor in a cohort sampled during active COVID-19. The CDR3 is CASDQSASVTYEQYF. DNA for the CDR3: TGCGCCAGCGATCAGTCCGCCAGCGTCACCTACGAGCAGTACTTC.